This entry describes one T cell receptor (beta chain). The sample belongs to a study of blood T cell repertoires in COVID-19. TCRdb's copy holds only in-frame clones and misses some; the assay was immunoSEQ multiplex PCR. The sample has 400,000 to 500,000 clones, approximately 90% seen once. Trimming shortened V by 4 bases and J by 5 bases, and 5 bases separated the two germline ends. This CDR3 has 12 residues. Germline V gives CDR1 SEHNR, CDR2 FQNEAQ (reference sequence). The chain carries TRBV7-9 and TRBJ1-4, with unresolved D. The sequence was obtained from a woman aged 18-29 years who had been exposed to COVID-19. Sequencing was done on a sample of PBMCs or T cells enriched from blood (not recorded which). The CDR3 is CASSSENEKLFF. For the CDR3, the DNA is TGTGCCAGCAGCTCAGAAAATGAAAAACTGTTTTTT.